Sequencing of this T cell receptor beta chain was carried out in a study of cytomegalovirus exposure and HLA in healthy donors. The V segment lost 3 bases and the J segment 0 bases; nucleotides outside the gene matches: 9. This CDR3 is 18 amino acids long. The V gene's germline CDR1 is MNHEY and CDR2 SMNVEV (reference sequence). Amplification used 60 Vbeta primers and 13 Jbeta primers. The data were produced by immunoSEQ multiplex PCR, yet TCRdb's version contains in-frame clones alone and is incomplete. The sample has 250,000 to 350,000 clones, roughly 80% seen once. The receptor was isolated from a girl aged 2 to 10 in good health and CMV-seronegative. Sequences were obtained from PBMCs. V usage is TRBV27 and J usage is TRBJ2-3, with TRBD2 matching 10 bases. CDR3 loop: CASSFGLAGETSTDTQYF. The DNA for the CDR3 is TGTGCCAGCAGTTTTGGGCTAGCGGGGGAAACTAGCACAGATACGCAGTATTTT.